This TCR beta chain was retrieved from a study of siplizumab effects on memory and regulatory T cells. Study conclusions and caveats: Both greater diversity than memory cells and a major contribution to the alloresponse seemed to characterize naive T cells. Alloreactive clones mapping to unstimulated subsets formed only a minor fraction. Alloreactive sequences tracing back to unstimulated CD4+ memory cells were significantly reduced by siplizumab. Proliferating siplizumab-culture Treg suppressive function went unconfirmed.

A remark on this clone: The target antigen is unknown.

This CDR3 spans 15 amino acids. V shed 1 base, J shed 3 bases, and the junction held 4 bases outside the gene matches. Germline CDR1 SGHRS, CDR2 YFSETQ. Libraries were prepared by immunoSEQ multiplex PCR; TCRdb keeps only in-frame clonotypes and omits some of them. The data show roughly 100,000 clones, more than 85% seen once. The chain joins TRBV5-1 to TRBJ2-7, with TRBD2 matching over 10 bases. The sample taken for sequencing was CD4+ T cells sorted from blood. This TCR was sampled from a human donor in good health. CDR3 amino acids: CASSLSLAGGYEQYF. CDR3 DNA: TGCGCCAGCAGCTTGTCATTAGCGGGGGGCTACGAGCAGTACTTC.